The 31 T cell receptor beta chains below come from one sample, sequenced in a study of blood T cells in healthy people across ages. A second PCR of roughly 7 to 11 cycles used a sample-barcoded 5' primer and a J-beta primer mix. A single record per CDR3 protein comes from TCRdb applying MiXCR to the 5' RACE reads. The sample yields 1.8 million or so distinct CDR3 sequences, approximately 39% seen once. Sequencing input: blood. The source is a human donor in good health.

This chain connects TRBV7-2 to TRBJ2-3; perhaps TRBD2 as D (6 bases). The CDR3 is 15 residues long. V gave up 2 bases and J gave up 5 bases, with 14 bases separating them. From germline, CDR1 is SGHTA and CDR2 FQGNSA. CDR3 loop: CASSLQRAGGDTQYF. In DNA form, the CDR3 reads TGTGCCAGCAGCTTACAGCGGGCCGGGGGAGATACGCAGTATTTT. The whole variable domain, filled in from reference TRBV7-2 and TRBJ2-3, reads GAGVSQSPSNKVTEKGKDVELRCDPISGHTALYWYRQSLGQGLEFLIYFQGNSAPDKSGLPSDRFSAERTGGSVSTLTIQRTQQEDSAVYLCASSLQRAGGDTQYFGPGTRLTVL.

The chain links TRBV7-9 to TRBJ2-1, with 12 positions matching TRBD2. The CDR3 loop spans 16 amino acids. Germline CDR1 is SEHNR and CDR2 is FQNEAQ (reference sequence). Trimming removed 3 bases from V and 6 bases from J; junction bases left unmatched: 6. CDR3 residues: CASSFATSGGLNEQFF. The CDR3 DNA reads as TGTGCCAGCAGCTTTGCGACTAGCGGGGGTCTCAATGAGCAGTTCTTC.

This clonotype has more than one count but fewer than ten. The chain couples TRBV7-2 to TRBJ1-1; possible D gene TRBD1, 5 bases. The germline V gene encodes CDR1 SGHTA and CDR2 FQGNSA. The CDR3 is 15 amino acids. V shed 0 bases and J shed 5 bases, with 13 bases lying between them. The CDR3 here is CASSLAAGPGTEAFF. In DNA, the CDR3 is TGTGCCAGCAGCTTAGCGGCGGGGCCGGGGACTGAAGCTTTCTTT.

This clonotype turned up a few times. The chain couples TRBV5-1 to TRBJ1-2; maybe TRBD1 (6 bases). This CDR3 comprises 14 residues. Trimming shortened V by 2 bases and J by 1 base, and 9 bases separated the two germline ends. Germline lookup yields CDR1 SGHRS and CDR2 YFSETQ. CDR3 bases: TGCGCCAGCAGCTTTGCGGGACATAACTATGGCTACACCTTC. Encoded protein: CASSFAGHNYGYTF.

The rearrangement joins TRBV24-1 to TRBJ2-2; D not certain. The CDR3 has 11 residues. Deletions cut 9 bases from V and 6 bases from J, with 7 bases between. Germline CDR1 reads KGHDR; CDR2 reads SFDVKD. The CDR3 nucleotides read TGTGCCACCCGCGCGTCCGGGGAGCTGTTTTTT. It encodes CATRASGELFF.

The rearrangement uses TRBV7-3 and TRBJ2-1, with a tentative D call TRBD2 (5 bases). CDR1 and CDR2 from the germline V gene are SGHTA and FQGTGA. The V end was cut by 4 bases, the J end by 4 bases, with 14 bases between. The CDR3 runs 15 residues. CDR3: CASSSDSSFYNEQFF. The CDR3 nucleotides read TGTGCCAGCAGCTCGGACTCCTCATTTTACAATGAGCAGTTCTTC.

In its sample, this clonotype was seen a few times. The chain links TRBV28 to TRBJ2-2; D tentatively fits TRBD1 or TRBD2 (5 bases each). The CDR3 is 14 amino acids. Trimming left V 6 bases short and J 10 bases short, with 18 bases between. Germline assignment: CDR1 MDHEN and CDR2 SYDVKM. The CDR3 nucleotides read TGTGCCAGCAGATTGCTCCGGGGCGGCGCGGAGCTGTTTTTT. Its protein is CASRLLRGGAELFF.

This clonotype was seen a handful of times. V usage is TRBV3-1 and J usage is TRBJ2-7; possibly TRBD1 for D (7 bases). Germline CDR1 and CDR2: LGHDT and YNNKEL (reference sequence). The CDR3 covers 16 residues. Between the trimmed V and J ends, which lost 3 bases and 2 bases, there was a span of 17 bases. The CDR3: CASSHFGGDSPYEQYF. CDR3 DNA: TGTGCCAGCAGCCATTTCGGAGGGGACAGCCCCTACGAGCAGTACTTC.

The chain couples TRBV7-9 to TRBJ1-2; D is perhaps TRBD1 (5 bases). V was clipped by 10 bases and J by 3 bases, with 12 bases between them. This CDR3 has 12 amino acids. CDR1 SEHNR and CDR2 FQNEAQ come from the germline V gene (reference sequence). CDR3 sequence reads: CAIAQQDYGYTF. The CDR3 nucleotides are TGTGCCATAGCTCAACAGGACTATGGCTACACCTTC.

This clonotype appeared a few times. V and J are TRBV20-1 and TRBJ1-2; a weak D match, TRBD1 (5 bases). CDR1 and CDR2 from the germline V gene are DFQATT and SNEGSKA (reference sequence). CDR3 length: 15 amino acids. Trimming cost V 1 base and J 2 bases, with 14 bases left between them. In DNA form, the CDR3 reads TGCAGTGCTAGAGCCGCTGGGACGGTGAACTATGGCTACACCTTC. Amino acids: CSARAAGTVNYGYTF.

The rearrangement joins TRBV13 to TRBJ2-7; possible D gene TRBD2, 5 bases. The CDR3 loop spans 13 amino acids. V lost 4 bases and J 6 bases, leaving 13 bases between the germline ends. Germline V gene lookup returns CDR1 PRHDT and CDR2 FYEKMQ (reference sequence). This CDR3 reads CASSSIRGSEQYF. Here the CDR3 DNA reads TGTGCCAGCAGCTCGATCCGGGGTAGCGAGCAGTACTTC.

In regard to this clonotype: Germline is not matched at one junction end, which may reflect a read error. The V call is TRBV6-6, the J call TRBJ2-6; no clear D. CDR1 MNHNY and CDR2 SVGAGI come from the germline V gene (reference sequence). The CDR3 contains 15 residues. DNA of the CDR3: TGTGTCAGCAGTTCTCTCCGCTCTGGGGCCAACGTCCTGACTTTC. It encodes CVSSSLRSGANVLTF.

The rearrangement links TRBV14 to TRBJ2-1; tentative D call: TRBD2 (6 bases). The J call may be mistaken, given a closer DNA end match to TRBJ2-7. From germline, CDR1 is SGHDN and CDR2 FVKESK. CDR3 length: 15 amino acids. The CDR3 DNA reads as TGTGCCAGCAGCCCTCTAGCGAGCTCCTACAATGAGCAGTACTTC. It codes for CASSPLASSYNEQYF.

V is TRBV4-3 and J is TRBJ2-1, with 10 positions matching TRBD2. V lost 0 bases and J lost 0; bases outside the gene matches: 5. The germline gives CDR1 LGHNA, CDR2 YSLEER. There are 18 residues in the CDR3. The CDR3 sequence is CASSQDPSGGASYNEQFF. The CDR3 nucleotides are TGCGCCAGCAGCCAAGATCCGAGCGGGGGGGCCTCCTACAATGAGCAGTTCTTC.

This clonotype appeared many times. The V and J genes are TRBV29-1 and TRBJ2-7, with TRBD2 matching over 7 bases. Germline CDR1 is SQVTM and CDR2 is ANQGSEA. V was pared by 1 base and J by 4 bases, with 19 bases of the junction left unmatched. This CDR3 comprises 18 residues. In DNA form, the CDR3 reads TGCAGCGTTGAAGGCTCCCGCCGGGGCTCTGCCGGGGGGTACGAGCAGTACTTC. It codes for CSVEGSRRGSAGGYEQYF.

The chain is built from TRBV19 and TRBJ1-6; 7 nucleotides match TRBD1. Germline V CDR1 and CDR2: LNHDA, SQIVND (reference sequence). Unmatched junction bases numbered 7, after V lost 9 bases and J lost 8 bases. The CDR3 contains 13 residues. The CDR3, as DNA: TGTGCCAGCGACAGGGACGGATATTCACCCCTCCACTTT. It translates to CASDRDGYSPLHF.

The J gene is TRBJ1-2, the V gene TRBV20-1; D not resolved. The CDR3 extends over 12 amino acids. V lost 7 bases to trimming and J lost 4 bases, with 13 bases between them. Germline-derived CDR1 and CDR2 are DFQATT and SNEGSKA (reference sequence). The CDR3 region is CSVGKGSYGYTF. In DNA, the CDR3 is TGCAGTGTTGGGAAGGGTAGCTATGGCTACACCTTC.

This clonotype appeared a few times. The V and J genes are TRBV5-6 and TRBJ2-3, with D perhaps TRBD1 (5 bases). Germline values: CDR1 SGHDT, CDR2 YYEEEE. Between the trimmed V and J ends, which lost 0 bases and 7 bases, there was a span of 12 bases. This CDR3 is 14 amino acids long. Here the CDR3 DNA reads TGTGCCAGCAGCTTGGAGCCGGACAAAAATACGCAGTATTTT. Translated: CASSLEPDKNTQYF. Based on the CDR3 plus reference TRBV5-6 and TRBJ2-3, the full variable domain is DAGVTQSPTHLIKTRGQQVTLRCSPKSGHDTVSWYQQALGQGPQFIFQYYEEEERQRGNFPDRFSGHQFPNYSSELNVNALLLGDSALYLCASSLEPDKNTQYFGPGTRLTVL.

This chain joins TRBV6-2 or TRBV6-3 and TRBJ2-1; D unclear. This CDR3 has 14 amino acids. The germline CDR1 and CDR2 sequences are MNHEY and SVGEGT. V was trimmed by 9 bases and J by 0 bases, leaving 12 bases between them. This CDR3 is CARRSRSSYNEQFF. CDR3 in DNA: TGTGCCAGACGGAGTCGGAGCTCCTACAATGAGCAGTTCTTC.

The chain is built from TRBV6-6 and TRBJ2-1; 8 bases are a match to TRBD1. V trimming: 4 bases; J trimming: 6 bases; junction bases outside the gene matches: 8. The CDR3 length is 15 residues. Germline V gene data show CDR1 as MNHNY and CDR2 as SVGAGI (reference sequence). The CDR3, as DNA: TGTGCCAGCAGTTCCCCGGGACAGGTGGGCAATGAGCAGTTCTTC. It is translated as CASSSPGQVGNEQFF.

This clonotype has at least ten counts. The gene calls are TRBV6-2 or TRBV6-3 and TRBJ2-1, with TRBD2 matching 9 bases. Germline V lookup: CDR1 MNHEY, CDR2 SVGEGT. The CDR3 is 14 residues long. V was pared by 3 bases and J by 6 bases, with 3 bases of the junction left unmatched. The CDR3 sequence: CASSYGTSSNEQFF. The CDR3 nucleotides read TGTGCCAGCAGTTATGGGACTAGCAGCAATGAGCAGTTCTTC.

In the case of this clonotype: An end of the junction does not agree with germline; a read error may underlie this. V gene TRBV20-1 combines with J gene TRBJ2-3; TRBD2 might be the D (6 bases). Germline V gene data show CDR1 as DFQATT and CDR2 as SNEGSKA (reference sequence). CDR3 length: 14 residues. CDR3 in DNA: TGCAGTGCTAGACTAGCGCCTGGCACAGGTACGCAGTATTTT. Protein sequence: CSARLAPGTGTQYF.

Only one count was recorded for this clonotype. The chain has TRBV12-3 or TRBV12-4 and TRBJ1-1; D is unclear. The CDR3 has 11 residues. The germline V and J ends were trimmed by 3 bases and 12 bases, with 11 bases remaining between them. CDR3 sequence (DNA): TGTGCCAGCAGTTTCGCCCTGGAATCTTTCTTT. Its protein product is CASSFALESFF.

This chain uses TRBV12-3 or TRBV12-4 with TRBJ2-5, with D possibly TRBD1 on 6 matching bases. This CDR3 contains 13 residues. Trimming left V 4 bases short and J 11 bases short, with 17 bases between. CDR3 nucleotide sequence: TGTGCCAGCAGTTCCCGGGACAACAGTGGGCAGTACTTC. It codes for CASSSRDNSGQYF.

The chain recombines TRBV12-3 or TRBV12-4 with TRBJ2-1, with 12 positions matching TRBD2. V lost 0 bases, J lost 0 bases, and 3 bases stayed unmatched. CDR3 length equals 18 residues. This CDR3 reads CASSLASLAGGSYNEQFF. The CDR3 DNA sequence: TGTGCCAGCAGTTTAGCGTCACTAGCGGGAGGCTCCTACAATGAGCAGTTCTTC.

This clonotype has at least ten counts. The chain carries TRBV29-1 and TRBJ1-2; D unclear. Trimming removed 5 bases from V and 4 bases from J, with 8 bases in between. The CDR3 covers 11 residues. Germline V gene data show CDR1 as SQVTM and CDR2 as ANQGSEA. CDR3 DNA: TGCAGCGTTCCCTCCGGCTATGGCTACACCTTC. The encoded protein is CSVPSGYGYTF.

CDR3 DNA sequence: TGTGCCAGCAGACCAGATCTTCCAGATACGCAGTATTTT. Its translation: CASRPDLPDTQYF. The chain links TRBV7-9 to TRBJ2-3; D uncertain. Germline V gene sequence: CDR1 SEHNR, CDR2 FQNEAQ (reference sequence). Trimming took off 6 bases at V and 4 bases at J, with 11 bases between the two ends. The CDR3 runs 13 residues.

The V gene is TRBV20-1, the J gene TRBJ2-5, with 9 positions matching TRBD1. CDR1 DFQATT and CDR2 SNEGSKA come from the germline V gene (reference sequence). The CDR3 loop spans 15 amino acids. Trimming removed 4 bases from V and 3 bases from J; junction bases left unmatched: 9. CDR3 coding DNA: TGCAGTGCTAATCCCGGGACAGGGTTGGAAGAGACCCAGTACTTC. It specifies CSANPGTGLEETQYF.

The J gene is TRBJ1-3, the V gene TRBV6-2 or TRBV6-3, with unresolved D. The CDR3 has 13 residues. Germline CDR1 MNHEY, CDR2 SVGEGT. V was trimmed by 0 bases and J by 4 bases, leaving 4 bases between them. The DNA for the CDR3 is TGTGCCAGCAGTTACTCTCGAGGAAACACCATATATTTT. This encodes CASSYSRGNTIYF.

This clonotype was picked up many times. V is TRBV6-5 and J is TRBJ2-6; D remains ambiguous. V shed 2 bases and J shed 0 bases, with 5 bases lying between them. The CDR3 has 15 residues. Germline CDR1 MNHEY, CDR2 SVGAGI. The CDR3 loop is CASSYRGSGANVLTF. In nucleotides, the CDR3 is TGTGCCAGCAGTTACAGAGGCTCTGGGGCCAACGTCCTGACTTTC.

The J gene is TRBJ1-1, the V gene TRBV6-2 or TRBV6-3, with D uncertain. Per the germline V gene, CDR1 is MNHEY and CDR2 is SVGEGT. V was shortened by 0 bases and J by 1 base, with 9 bases between the two germline ends. This CDR3 region has 15 residues. CDR3 coding DNA: TGTGCCAGCAGTTACTCGCAGGCCACGAACACTGAAGCTTTCTTT. Amino acids: CASSYSQATNTEAFF.